The 5 T cell receptor beta chains in this list originate from one sample, sequenced in a study of cytomegalovirus exposure and HLA in healthy donors. The PCR contained 60 Vbeta and 13 Jbeta primers. The assay was immunoSEQ multiplex PCR, and TCRdb's table has in-frame clones only and misses some. Of 200,000 or so clones in the sample, roughly 80% were seen once. The material sequenced was PBMCs. Source of these receptors: a girl aged 2-10 years in good health and CMV-seronegative.

V gene TRBV7-9 combines with J gene TRBJ1-1; D uncertain. CDR1 and CDR2 (germline): SEHNR, FQNEAQ (reference sequence). The CDR3 has 13 residues. V was shortened by 5 bases and J by 2 bases, with 9 bases between the two germline ends. The CDR3 here is CASSSGANTEAFF. CDR3 DNA sequence: TGTGCCAGCAGCAGCGGAGCAAACACTGAAGCTTTCTTT.

The chain uses TRBV7-9 and TRBJ2-1, with 13 bases aligning to TRBD2. The CDR3 extends over 16 amino acids. V lost 5 bases and J lost 3; bases outside the gene matches: 4. Germline V lookup: CDR1 SEHNR, CDR2 FQNEAQ (reference sequence). DNA of the CDR3: TGTGCCAGCAGCACTACTAGCGGGGGGGACTACAATGAGCAGTTCTTC. It encodes CASSTTSGGDYNEQFF. The whole variable domain, filled in from reference TRBV7-9 and TRBJ2-1, reads DTGVSQNPRHKITKRGQNVTFRCDPISEHNRLYWYRQTLGQGPEFLTYFQNEAQLEKSRLLSDRFSAERPKGSFSTLEIQRTEQGDSAMYLCASSTTSGGDYNEQFFGPGTRLTVL.

The chain is built from TRBV19 and TRBJ2-3; TRBD2 matches at 9 bases. CDR3 length: 14 amino acids. Losses at the gene ends were 9 bases for V and 0 bases for J; bases not matched to a gene: 4. The germline V gene has CDR1 LNHDA and CDR2 SQIVND (reference sequence). DNA of the CDR3: TGTGCCAGCAAGCGGGGGGAAAGCACAGATACGCAGTATTTT. Residues: CASKRGESTDTQYF. Variable domain in full (rest from reference TRBV19 and TRBJ2-3): DGGITQSPKYLFRKEGQNVTLSCEQNLNHDAMYWYRQDPGQGLRLIYYSQIVNDFQKGDIAEGYSVSREKKESFPLTVTSAQKNPTAFYLCASKRGESTDTQYFGPGTRLTVL.

This CDR3 reads CASSPGGVDTEAFF. CDR3 bases: TGTGCCAGCAGCCCCGGGGGGGTTGACACTGAAGCTTTCTTT. V usage is TRBV11-2 and J usage is TRBJ1-1; maybe TRBD1 (5 bases). This CDR3 is built from 14 residues. V gave up 5 bases and J gave up 3 bases, with 13 bases separating them. Germline CDR1 and CDR2: SGHAT and FQNNGV.

The chain carries TRBV30 and TRBJ2-7; TRBD1 aligns across 7 bases. The trim removed 4 bases at V and 3 bases at J, leaving 6 bases unmatched. The CDR3 has 13 residues. Germline values: CDR1 GTSNPN, CDR2 SVGIG (reference sequence). The DNA of the CDR3 is TGTGCCTGGAATCCGGGACAGAGCTACGAGCAGTACTTC. Its protein product is CAWNPGQSYEQYF.